This T cell receptor beta chain stems from a study of control samples from healthy donors and cancer patients (dated by TCRdb to the early 2020s). Receptor amplification or capture employed the immunoSEQ multiplex PCR assay. TCRdb mirrors the immuneACCESS table, restricted to in-frame sequences. Some clones are absent from its copies; in checked studies, under half trace to an unresolved V gene, and the reason for the others is unknown. This sample is represented by roughly 120,000 clones; more than 80% of them were singletons. The ten biggest clones cover 1.1% of the sample. V and J are trimmed by 5 bases and 3 bases, and the gene matches miss 9 bases of the junction. Sequences SEHNR (CDR1) and FQNEAQ (CDR2) are obtained from the germline V gene (reference sequence). Its CDR3 holds 16 amino acids, cysteine through phenylalanine. The kept DNA is CDR3 alone, 48 bases in frame from the first base. Comment on this clone: Its cognate antigen has yet to be identified. Base qualities were left out, and no much larger clone turns up one base away.

Sequences were obtained from PBMCs. The V and J segments used are TRBV7-9 and TRBJ2-3; 9 central nucleotides agree with TRBD2. This receptor was taken from a woman between 45 and 65 years old with colorectal cancer. DNA sequence: TGTGCCAGCAGCAGGACGGGCGGGAGGGAGACAGATACGCAGTATTTT. It translates as CASSRTGGRETDTQYF.